This passage covers 7 T cell receptor beta chains from one sample sequenced in a study of blood T cell repertoires in COVID-19. TCRdb keeps only in-frame clones here, not all; method: immunoSEQ multiplex PCR. The sample lists about 120,000 clones; about nine tenths were seen once. What was sequenced was peripheral blood. All receptors come from a human donor with active COVID-19. The donor label of this sample is uncertain.

The chain recombines TRBV7-2 with TRBJ2-7, with 7 bases matching TRBD1. Germline V CDR1 and CDR2: SGHTA, FQGNSA. Trimming took 1 base from V and 5 from J; bases not matched to a gene: 5. The CDR3 is made up of 14 amino acids. In DNA, the CDR3 is TGTGCCAGCAGCTTAGATAACAGGGGAAACGAGCAGTACTTC. Translated, it gives CASSLDNRGNEQYF.

The V call is TRBV3-1 (or the pseudogene TRBV3-2), the J call TRBJ2-3; no clear D. V lost 3 bases and J 1 base, leaving 11 bases between the germline ends. Germline assignment: CDR1 LGHDT and CDR2 YNNKEL (reference sequence). This CDR3 contains 15 residues. This CDR3 is CASSHPMTGTDTQYF. The CDR3, as DNA: TGTGCCAGCAGCCATCCTATGACTGGCACAGATACGCAGTATTTT.

J is TRBJ2-2 and V is TRBV3-1 (or the pseudogene TRBV3-2), with 7 bases aligning to TRBD1. This CDR3 is built from 16 residues. J was trimmed by 5 bases and V by 3 bases; bases with no gene match: 9. Germline loops: CDR1 LGHDT, CDR2 YNNKEL (reference sequence). CDR3 nucleotides: TGTGCCAGCAGCCATCCTGGACAGGTGTATACCGGGGAGCTGTTTTTT. Protein product: CASSHPGQVYTGELFF.

V gene TRBV6-5 combines with J gene TRBJ1-6, with 9 bases identical to TRBD1. Germline V gene sequence: CDR1 MNHEY, CDR2 SVGAGI. The CDR3 sequence is 15 residues long. J was trimmed by 9 bases and V by 6 bases; bases with no gene match: 9. This chain's CDR3 is CASRKDRGGGSPLHF. DNA for the CDR3: TGTGCCAGCAGGAAGGACAGGGGAGGCGGTTCACCCCTCCACTTT.

The V and J genes are TRBV6-5 and TRBJ1-2, with D perhaps TRBD1 (5 bases). There are 15 residues in the CDR3. V was trimmed by 6 bases and J by 1 base, leaving 15 bases between them. In germline, CDR1 is MNHEY, CDR2 SVGAGI. CDR3 in amino acids: CASRVTGAFNYGYTF. The CDR3 DNA sequence: TGTGCCAGCAGGGTAACAGGAGCCTTTAACTATGGCTACACCTTC.

This clone has just one count. V gene TRBV7-3 combines with J gene TRBJ1-2; D call uncertain. The CDR3 sequence is 15 residues long. V was clipped by 5 bases and J by 6 bases, with 19 bases between them. CDR1 is SGHTA, CDR2 FQGTGA, per germline. This CDR3 is CASSKEGSQWDGYTF. For the CDR3, the DNA is TGTGCCAGCAGCAAAGAGGGATCTCAGTGGGATGGCTACACCTTC.

The chain links TRBV7-9 to TRBJ1-1; D is possibly TRBD1 (5 bases). Trimming pared 5 bases from V and 1 base from J, leaving 8 bases between. Germline CDR1 reads SEHNR; CDR2 reads FQNEAQ (reference sequence). This CDR3 has 13 residues. The CDR3 DNA reads TGTGCCAGCAGCGTACAGGAGAACACTGAAGCTTTCTTT. Translated: CASSVQENTEAFF.